This TCR beta chain was identified during a study of blood T cell repertoires in COVID-19 (dated by TCRdb to about 2020). Background on the whole study: Collaborator samples came from the United States, Italy and Spain and covered acute and convalescent phases of COVID-19. The samples were drawn from the first 160 participants of the ongoing ImmuneRACE study and from some 1,300 subjects provided by 6 global collaborators. The prospective study material was composed of cDNA or gDNA derived from T cells, B-cell-depleted T cells, or PBMCs. A freely available public database, intended as a resource for researchers studying the immune response to SARS-CoV-2, is where the repertoires were released. Sample metadata almost always included a de-identified subject ID, COVID-19 status, age in years and sex. Deeply sampled blood TCRbeta repertoires from subjects exposed to, actively infected with, or recovered from COVID-19 were included in the dataset. HLA class I and class II types, where available, came from metadata supplied by the sample provider rather than from assay-based typing.

CDR1 and CDR2 are read off the germline V gene as SGHVS and FNYEAQ. V is pruned by 1 base and J by 8 bases, leaving 10 bases of the junction without a gene match. The CDR3 numbers 15 residues from cysteine through phenylalanine. This entry keeps only the CDR3 DNA: 45 bases, framed from base 1. As concerns this clone: What antigen it recognizes has not been identified. No base-level quality is on record; no much larger clone is a single base apart.

Each collaborating institution followed its own protocols to collect whole blood in K2EDTA tubes. For TCRbeta analysis, collaborator samples were shipped as frozen whole blood, as isolated PBMCs, or as DNA extracted from either sample type. Paper-wide results and their limitations: The amount of clinical and demographic metadata varied by source and participant and was provided uncurated.

TCRbeta CDR3 regions were amplified from genomic DNA by means of the immunoSEQ Assay, a bias-controlled multiplex PCR. As for how the authors treated the data: Nucleated cell counts per sample were estimated from amplification of reference gene primers within the assay. To quantify the absolute abundance of each unique TCRbeta CDR3 rearrangement, sequence reads were collapsed and filtered. For each sample, productive Simpson clonality was calculated as the square root of Simpson's diversity index across productive rearrangements. TCRdb took this table from immuneACCESS and kept in-frame rearrangements with V and J called. Such tables lack part of the clones; where checked against another copy, unresolved V genes explain under half of the gap, and the rest is unexplained. V, J and clone size derive from that table, while D and trimming were established from the DNA sequence. The sample data list roughly 130,000 clones, and about 90% of these were observed just once. Approximately 4% of the sample comes from the top ten.

This sequence was found in a woman aged 55 to 70 with acute or convalescent COVID-19. The chain is made from TRBV7-6 and TRBJ1-2; 7 junctional bases match TRBD1. Source material: peripheral blood. The nucleotides are TGTGCCAGCAGCTTAGACCCAGGGGGGTTGGGAGGCTACACCTTC. This translates into CASSLDPGGLGGYTF.